This T cell receptor (beta chain) was retrieved from a study of graft-versus-host responses after intestinal transplantation. The germline V gene has CDR1 SGHRS and CDR2 YFSETQ. V was cut by 2 bases and J by 4 bases, with 15 bases left in between. The CDR3 loop spans 15 amino acids. Generated by immunoSEQ multiplex PCR, the TCRdb table keeps only in-frame clones and is missing some. In the table there are about 88,000 clones, about 94% of which are singletons. Concerning this clone: Its antigen is currently unknown.

The source is a human donor who was the organ donor for an intestinal transplant. The gene calls are TRBV5-1 and TRBJ1-1, with D perhaps matching TRBD1 (5 bases). Sample: unstimulated CD4+ T cells sorted from spleen or lymph node cells, taken before transplant. Here the CDR3 reads CASSFISGGITEAFF. The CDR3 coding sequence is TGCGCCAGCAGCTTTATTTCCGGGGGTATCACTGAAGCTTTCTTT.